These 20 T cell receptor beta chains came from one sample sequenced in a study of blood T cell repertoires in COVID-19. Sequencing used immunoSEQ multiplex PCR; TCRdb keeps in-frame clones, though not all of them. This table has more than 65,000 clones, more than 70% appearing once. Sequencing used peripheral blood. The receptors were sampled from a human donor in a cohort sampled during active COVID-19.

The chain employs TRBV10-3 and TRBJ1-1, with D uncertain. The V end lost 4 bases, the J end lost 5 bases, and 5 bases lay between the germline ends. CDR1 and CDR2 from the germline V gene are ENHRY and SYGVKD. The CDR3 runs 11 residues. The CDR3 loop is CAISAGTEAFF. DNA for the CDR3: TGTGCCATCAGTGCGGGGACTGAAGCTTTCTTT.

The chain links TRBV7-9 to TRBJ2-7; 8 bases map to TRBD1. The CDR3 sequence is 13 residues long. Germline CDR1 is SEHNR and CDR2 is FQNEAQ (reference sequence). V dropped 6 bases and J dropped 5; count of bases not matched to a gene: 6. The CDR3 DNA reads as TGTGCCAGCAGGCAGGGGGCGCGGGACGAGCAGTACTTC. Protein: CASRQGARDEQYF.

The chain recombines TRBV6-1 with TRBJ2-7; 8 positions match TRBD1. The CDR3 is 16 residues long. The germline CDR1 and CDR2 sequences are MNHNS and SASEGT. V shed 0 bases, J shed 6 bases, and the junction held 10 bases outside the gene matches. This CDR3 is CASSEALWTGNPEQYF. In DNA form, the CDR3 reads TGTGCCAGCAGTGAAGCGCTTTGGACAGGGAACCCCGAGCAGTACTTC.

V gene TRBV9 combines with J gene TRBJ2-3; D gene uncertain. CDR3 size: 16 residues. Per the germline V gene, CDR1 is SGDLS and CDR2 is YYNGEE. The ends were cut back, 4 bases at V and 1 base at J, with 16 bases in the middle. As DNA, the CDR3 is TGTGCCAGCAGCCCCTTCGACTCGTGGGGCACAGATACGCAGTATTTT. This translates into CASSPFDSWGTDTQYF.

The gene calls are TRBV19 and TRBJ1-2; 7 bases fit TRBD1. Germline CDR1 LNHDA, CDR2 SQIVND (reference sequence). The junction had 8 bases not matched to a gene; V was cut back by 6 bases and J by 4 bases. The CDR3 is 14 amino acids. The CDR3 DNA reads as TGTGCCAGTAGCCTATTACAGGGGACCTATGGCTACACCTTC. Amino acid sequence: CASSLLQGTYGYTF.

The chain employs TRBV7-2 and TRBJ2-5, with D maybe TRBD2 (6 bases). This CDR3 comprises 15 residues. Germline loops: CDR1 SGHTA, CDR2 FQGNSA. V was pared by 3 bases and J by 5 bases, with 16 bases between. This chain's CDR3 is CASSFPGLDGETQYF. The CDR3 coding sequence is TGTGCCAGCAGCTTTCCGGGACTTGATGGGGAGACCCAGTACTTC.

This clone was observed a handful of times. The genes are TRBV30 and TRBJ1-2, with D possibly being TRBD1 (6 bases). CDR3 length: 13 residues. Germline values: CDR1 GTSNPN, CDR2 SVGIG (reference sequence). Deletions cut 0 bases from V and 4 bases from J, with 9 bases between. The CDR3 here is CAWSVEGGYGYTF. The CDR3 bases are TGTGCCTGGAGTGTAGAAGGGGGCTATGGCTACACCTTC.

The chain uses TRBV11-2 and TRBJ1-1; 9 bases map to TRBD1. Trimming removed 4 bases from V and 7 bases from J; junction bases left unmatched: 13. The germline V gene encodes CDR1 SGHAT and CDR2 FQNNGV. This CDR3 is 16 amino acids long. In nucleotides, the CDR3 is TGTGCCAGCAGCTCGCGGGACAGGGTTCTCTTAGGTGAAGCTTTCTTT. Amino acid sequence: CASSSRDRVLLGEAFF.

V and J are TRBV4-1 and TRBJ1-2, with 9 positions matching TRBD1. With V trimmed by 0 bases and J by 2 bases, 1 base remained unmatched. CDR1 is MGHRA, CDR2 YSYEKL, per germline. The CDR3 is made up of 15 amino acids. In nucleotides, the CDR3 is TGCGCCAGCAGCCAAGAACAGGGGGCCAACTATGGCTACACCTTC. Protein: CASSQEQGANYGYTF.

This chain links TRBV5-1 with TRBJ1-2, with D perhaps matching TRBD1 (6 bases). V lost 4 bases, J lost 5 bases, and 21 bases lay in between. This CDR3 spans 16 amino acids. CDR1 is SGHRS, CDR2 YFSETQ, per germline. The CDR3 DNA reads TGCGCCAGCAGCCCCCTGGCAGGGGCCTCTTTATATGGCTACACCTTC. Protein product: CASSPLAGASLYGYTF.

This chain uses TRBV6-5 with TRBJ2-7; TRBD1 is a possible D gene (7 bases). V was trimmed by 7 bases and J by 3 bases, leaving 19 bases between them. Looked up from germline, CDR1 is MNHEY and CDR2 is SVGAGI. This CDR3 region has 15 residues. The CDR3 bases are TGTGCCAGCACCCGAGACAGGGCGGGATTCTACGAGCAGTACTTC. Protein product: CASTRDRAGFYEQYF.

The gene calls are TRBV5-1 and TRBJ2-1; no definite D call. V lost 1 base and J lost 7, with 9 bases in between. The CDR3 runs 13 residues. Germline assignment: CDR1 SGHRS and CDR2 YFSETQ. The CDR3 sequence is CASSLTVRNEQFF. The DNA of the CDR3 is TGCGCCAGCAGCTTGACAGTTAGGAATGAGCAGTTCTTC.

This clone was observed a few times. The chain joins TRBV7-6 to TRBJ2-3, with 8 bases that match TRBD2. The CDR3 sequence is 17 residues long. CDR1 and CDR2 from the germline V gene are SGHVS and FNYEAQ. Unmatched junction bases numbered 8, after V lost 0 bases and J lost 3 bases. The CDR3 loop is CASSLASAGGGTDTQYF. CDR3 DNA: TGTGCCAGCAGCTTAGCGTCTGCGGGAGGTGGAACAGATACGCAGTATTTT. The variable domain in full, with the rest retrieved from reference TRBV7-6 and TRBJ2-3, is GAGVSQSPRYKVTKRGQDVALRCDPISGHVSLYWYRQALGQGPEFLTYFNYEAQQDKSGLPNDRFSAERPEGSISTLTIQRTEQRDSAMYRCASSLASAGGGTDTQYFGPGTRLTVL.

In this sample, this clone turned up once. V is TRBV29-1 and J is TRBJ1-4; D may be TRBD1 (5 bases). Trimming stripped 4 bases from V and 8 bases from J, with 14 bases between. The CDR3 covers 13 residues. Per germline, CDR1 SQVTM and CDR2 ANQGSEA. CDR3 sequence: CSVGEGLGEKLFF. As DNA, the CDR3 is TGCAGCGTTGGGGAGGGGCTCGGGGAAAAACTGTTTTTT.

This rearrangement joins TRBV3-1 (or the pseudogene TRBV3-2) to TRBJ1-2, with TRBD1 identical over 10 bases. CDR1 is LGHDT, CDR2 YNNKEL, per germline (reference sequence). V shed 5 bases and J 6 bases; nucleotides not matched to a gene: 3. The CDR3 loop spans 13 amino acids. The CDR3 is CASSWDRGDGYTF. DNA of the CDR3: TGTGCCAGCAGCTGGGACAGGGGAGATGGCTACACCTTC.

With respect to this clone: A junction end diverges from the germline sequence, so it may reflect a read error. The CDR3 region has the DNA TGTGCCAGCAGCCTAGCCGGGGCGGGAGGTTGGTACGAGCAGTACTTC. Protein: CASSLAGAGGWYEQYF. The V gene is TRBV7-9, the J gene TRBJ2-7; 8 nucleotides line up with TRBD2. Germline values: CDR1 SEHNR, CDR2 FQNEAQ (reference sequence). The CDR3 length is 16 residues.

The chain employs TRBV2 and TRBJ2-7, with 7 bases lining up with TRBD1. From germline, CDR1 is SNHLY and CDR2 FYNNEI. This CDR3 comprises 14 residues. Germline trimming cut 4 bases from V and 5 bases from J; bases unmatched to any gene: 8. The CDR3: CASSVTPGGNEQYF. DNA for the CDR3: TGTGCCAGCAGTGTCACCCCAGGGGGTAACGAGCAGTACTTC.

The rearrangement uses TRBV7-9 and TRBJ1-5; 8 bases align to TRBD1. Trimming at V came to 3 bases and at J to 5 bases, leaving 3 bases not matched to a gene. The length of the CDR3 is 14 residues. Germline values: CDR1 SEHNR, CDR2 FQNEAQ (reference sequence). This chain's CDR3 is CASSFGQGYQPQHF. DNA for the CDR3: TGTGCCAGCAGCTTCGGACAGGGTTATCAGCCCCAGCATTTT.

The chain combines TRBV3-1 (or the pseudogene TRBV3-2) with TRBJ2-7, with 7 positions matching TRBD2. V lost 1 base, J lost 4 bases, and 7 bases stayed unmatched. The germline CDR1 and CDR2 sequences are LGHDT and YNNKEL (reference sequence). This CDR3 is 15 amino acids long. CDR3 loop: CASSQVGEGRYEQYF. CDR3 sequence (DNA): TGTGCCAGCAGCCAAGTTGGGGAGGGGAGGTACGAGCAGTACTTC.

The chain carries TRBV5-4 and TRBJ2-3, with TRBD2 as a possible D gene (6 bases). From germline, CDR1 is SGHNT and CDR2 YYREEE (reference sequence). V lost 5 bases and J 3 bases, leaving 19 bases between the germline ends. This CDR3 has 16 amino acids. CDR3: CASRELGLTITDTQYF. The CDR3, as DNA: TGTGCCAGCAGGGAACTCGGACTAACAATTACAGATACGCAGTATTTT.